The rows below give T cell receptor beta chains drawn from one sample of a study of T cell responses to AZD1222 COVID-19 vaccine. Produced via immunoSEQ multiplex PCR; TCRdb's table is partial and in-frame only. The sample consists of approximately 150,000 clones, under 95% of them appearing once. The input for sequencing was peripheral blood, taken on day 0 of MenACWY control vaccination. The receptors originated from an adult in good health. The CDR3 runs from the conserved cysteine through the conserved F or W.

v_gene	j_gene	CDR3aa
TRBV6-5	TRBJ2-7	CASRSGTGFYEQYF
TRBV3-1/TRBV3-2	TRBJ1-2	CASSPPPRLRFSNGYGGYTF
TRBV24-1	TRBJ2-2	CATSELRGGTGELFF
TRBV28	TRBJ1-4	CASSIRQGATNEKLFF
TRBV29-1	TRBJ2-7	CSVGRDRGEYEQYF
TRBV27	TRBJ2-7	CASSITGNPYEQYF
TRBV19	TRBJ2-7	CASVGVASGSSYEQYF
TRBV4-1	TRBJ2-1	CASSQEGLHNEQFF
TRBV27	TRBJ1-5	CASSPKSGGLGQPQHF
TRBV3-1/TRBV3-2	TRBJ2-1	CASSQPDPYNEQFF
TRBV5-1	TRBJ1-3	CASSVGAAGNTIYF
TRBV5-1	TRBJ1-4	CASGRSGDTTNEKLFF
TRBV28	TRBJ1-4	CASSFVASSNEKLFF
TRBV5-1	TRBJ1-2	CASSLAPGSGGGYTF
TRBV7-9	TRBJ2-2	CASSLAGVLTGELFF
TRBV9	TRBJ1-5	CASSTGGQGGQPQHF
TRBV30	TRBJ1-1	CAWIGQPNTEAFF
TRBV19	TRBJ1-5	CASSKQGSGQPQHF
TRBV23-1	TRBJ1-6	CALRADNSPLHF
TRBV7-8	TRBJ1-2	CASSLAQGYGYTF
TRBV12-3/TRBV12-4	TRBJ1-2	CASSLTWYGYTF
TRBV5-1	TRBJ2-3	CASNGLAADTQYF
TRBV27	TRBJ2-7	CASSSEGGTAYF
TRBV14	TRBJ2-3	CASSQDSLLDTQYF
TRBV30	TRBJ2-3	CAWSSGTSGPSTDTQYF
TRBV11-2	TRBJ1-2	CASSPRAAVAGYTF